The TCR beta chain under discussion was sequenced for a study of cytomegalovirus exposure and HLA in healthy donors. The study's findings and limits: Later, TCR association rates were found to vary by HLA locus, highest for DRB1 and lowest for HLA-C.

A word on this clone: The antigen remains undetermined.

Trimming cost V 0 bases and J 3 bases, with 12 bases left between them. This CDR3 contains 15 residues. Germline values: CDR1 MNHEY, CDR2 SMNVEV (reference sequence). PCR used 60 Vbeta primers and 13 Jbeta primers. Libraries were prepared by immunoSEQ multiplex PCR; TCRdb keeps only in-frame clonotypes and omits some of them. The sample contains 95,000 to 150,000 clones, 77% of which appear only once. The genes are TRBV27 and TRBJ2-7; a possible D gene is TRBD2 (5 bases). Source material: PBMCs. The clonotype was recovered from a human donor in good health. The CDR3 sequence: CASSLSLEVDYEQYF. The CDR3 DNA is TGTGCCAGCAGTTTATCGTTGGAGGTCGACTACGAGCAGTACTTC.